This TCR beta chain was observed in a study of blood T cell repertoires in COVID-19. In the original processing: The assay estimated nucleated cells by amplifying reference gene primers. Measured with immunoSEQ multiplex PCR; TCRdb has only the in-frame clones, and not every one. The V and J calls and clone size come from that table; D and trimming were worked out from the DNA. The profile covers about 120,000 clones, with more than 75% appearing a single time and about 1.5% taken by the ten largest. The V gene end was trimmed by 1 base and the J gene end by 5 bases; junction bases not matched to a gene: 11. This CDR3 contains 16 residues. Germline V gene lookup returns CDR1 SGHRS and CDR2 YFSETQ.

This TCR came from a human donor in a cohort sampled during active COVID-19. The sample was peripheral blood. V and J are TRBV5-1 and TRBJ1-2, with 7 bases fitting TRBD1. CDR3 bases: TGCGCCAGCAGCTTGACCGGGGACAGCGCGCGATATGGCTACACCTTC. Translated: CASSLTGDSARYGYTF.